A single sample is the source of the 4 T cell receptor beta chains below, sequenced in a study of response to subunit inactivated influenza vaccine. Via MiXCR, TCRdb re-called the RT-PCR reads, giving one row per CDR3 protein. The sample consists of over 450,000 distinct CDR3 sequences, 13% of them appearing once. The source was PBMCs from blood, collected 35 to 45 days after vaccination. Receptors originate from a man in his fifties or sixties who received an inactivated influenza vaccine.

The chain joins TRBV3-1 to TRBJ1-1; 8 bases are a match to TRBD1. The CDR3 length is 16 residues. V shed 0 bases, J shed 5 bases, and the junction held 8 bases outside the gene matches. Germline V CDR1 and CDR2: LGHDT, YNNKEL (reference sequence). DNA for the CDR3: TGTGCCAGCAGCCAAGACTGGGGCAGGGGGCGTACTGAAGCTTTCTTT. Translation: CASSQDWGRGRTEAFF.

The CDR3 region has the DNA TGTGCCAGCAGCTTAGCGCAAGGCTATGGCTACACCTTC. It yields the protein CASSLAQGYGYTF. This rearrangement joins TRBV7-2 to TRBJ1-2; D remains ambiguous. The V end was cut by 0 bases, the J end by 4 bases, with 6 bases between. Germline values: CDR1 SGHTA, CDR2 FQGNSA. The CDR3 consists of 13 residues.

This clonotype appeared a few times. The chain links TRBV7-9 to TRBJ2-1; tentative D call: TRBD1 (6 bases). Germline assignment: CDR1 SEHNR and CDR2 FQNEAQ (reference sequence). V lost 5 bases to trimming and J lost 6 bases, with 17 bases between them. The CDR3 is 15 residues long. CDR3 nucleotide sequence: TGTGCCAGCAGCCCGAGGGGGAGCGCACGCAATGAGCAGTTCTTC. This gives the protein CASSPRGSARNEQFF.

This clonotype was seen a handful of times. This chain connects TRBV5-1 to TRBJ2-3, with D perhaps matching TRBD1 (6 bases). The CDR3 consists of 16 residues. Trimming took 0 bases from V and 2 from J, leaving 13 bases between them. Germline values: CDR1 SGHRS, CDR2 YFSETQ. The DNA for the CDR3 is TGCGCCAGCAGCTTGGAACTGGGACATTCCACAGATACGCAGTATTTT. Translation gives CASSLELGHSTDTQYF.